This record concerns one T cell receptor beta chain sequence. CDR1 is MNHEY, CDR2 SMNVEV, per germline (reference sequence). The V end was cut by 0 bases, the J end by 2 bases, with 10 bases between. CDR3 size: 16 residues. This entry belongs to a study of blood T cell repertoires in COVID-19. The assay was immunoSEQ multiplex PCR, and TCRdb's table has in-frame clones only and misses some. This sample yields roughly 230,000 clones, of which 85% to 90% are seen a single time; about 2% belongs to the top ten. Source material: peripheral blood. This clonotype was sampled from a woman aged 55-70 years with COVID-19, enrolled during active disease. The chain has TRBV27 and TRBJ2-2, with a possible D match to TRBD1 (5 bases). The CDR3 spells CASSLSWQGNTGELFF. The CDR3 bases are TGTGCCAGCAGTTTATCGTGGCAGGGCAACACCGGGGAGCTGTTTTTT.